This T cell receptor (beta chain) was retrieved from a study of CD4 T cells in relation to SARS-CoV-2 and coronaviruses. TCRdb's table, derived via immunoSEQ multiplex PCR, lists solely in-frame clones and lacks some. The table shows about 28,000 clones, with 70% to 85% occurring only once. The CDR3 consists of 13 residues. Germline CDR1 is SQVTM and CDR2 is ANQGSEA. V shed 4 bases and J 6 bases; nucleotides not matched to a gene: 3. Before the COVID-19 pandemic, during about 2010-2018, CD4+ T cells were taken from unexposed donors. CD4+ T cells were isolated from the cells after nine to eleven days of culture. As cell numbers allowed, unexposed-donor CD4+ T cells faced SARS-CoV-2 S/N and four cold-coronavirus spikes. Concerning this clone itself: Its matching antigen is unknown.

The clonotype originates from a human donor in good health. The chain joins TRBV29-1 to TRBJ2-2; 9 bases align to TRBD1. Input material: CD4+ T cells from PBMCs, cultured in vitro. The CDR3 sequence is CSVAGQGAGELFF. In DNA form, the CDR3 reads TGCAGCGTTGCGGGACAGGGCGCCGGGGAGCTGTTTTTT.